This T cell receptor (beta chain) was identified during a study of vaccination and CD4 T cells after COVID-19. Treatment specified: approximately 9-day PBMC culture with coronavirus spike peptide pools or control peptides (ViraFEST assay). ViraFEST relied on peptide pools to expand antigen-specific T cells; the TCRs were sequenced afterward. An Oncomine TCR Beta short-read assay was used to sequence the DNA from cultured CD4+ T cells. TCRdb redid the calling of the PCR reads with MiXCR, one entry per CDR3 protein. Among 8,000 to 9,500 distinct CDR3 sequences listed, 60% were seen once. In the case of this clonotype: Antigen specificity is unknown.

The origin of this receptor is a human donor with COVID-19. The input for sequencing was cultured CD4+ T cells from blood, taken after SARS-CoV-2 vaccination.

The CDR3 coding sequence is TGTGCCAGCAGTTTCGGGAACACCGGGGAGCTGTTTTTT. Translation: CASSFGNTGELFF. This chain connects TRBV6-5 to TRBJ2-2; D gene unclear. V was pared by 4 bases and J by 1 base, with 4 bases between. This CDR3 has 13 residues. From germline, CDR1 is MNHEY and CDR2 SVGAGI.